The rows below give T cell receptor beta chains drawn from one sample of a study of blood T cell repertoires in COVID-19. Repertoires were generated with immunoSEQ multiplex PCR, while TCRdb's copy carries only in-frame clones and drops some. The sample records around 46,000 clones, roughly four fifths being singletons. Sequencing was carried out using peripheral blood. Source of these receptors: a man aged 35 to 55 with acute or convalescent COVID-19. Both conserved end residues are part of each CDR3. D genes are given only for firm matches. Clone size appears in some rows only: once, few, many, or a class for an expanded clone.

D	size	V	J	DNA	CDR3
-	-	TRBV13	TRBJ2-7	TGTGCCAGCAGCTTAACTGGACTTGCTTCCTACGAGCAGTACTTC	CASSLTGLASYEQYF
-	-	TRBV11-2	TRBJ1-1	TGTGCCAGCAGCTTTACGGGGAACACTGAAGCTTTCTTT	CASSFTGNTEAFF
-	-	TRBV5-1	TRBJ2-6	TGCGCCAGCAGCTTGGCCACGTTAGGGGCCCCCTCTGGGGCCAACGTCCTGACTTTC	CASSLATLGAPSGANVLTF
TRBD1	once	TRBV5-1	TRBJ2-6	TGCGCCAGCAGCTACCCTGACAGGGCCTCTGGGGCCAACGTCCTGACTTTC	CASSYPDRASGANVLTF
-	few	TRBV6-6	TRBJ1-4	TGTGCCAGCAGTTACGGGGGGGGCGGTGAAAAACTGTTTTTT	CASSYGGGGEKLFF
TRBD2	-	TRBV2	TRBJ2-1	TGTGCCAGCAGTGCGGGGGGACTAGCGGGCTACAATGAGCAGTTCTTC	CASSAGGLAGYNEQFF
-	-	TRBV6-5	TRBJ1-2	TGTGCCAGCAACAACCAGGCTGGTTACTATGGCTACACCTTC	CASNNQAGYYGYTF
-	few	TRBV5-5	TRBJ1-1	TGTGCCAGCCATCAGGGGCCGGCTGAAGCTTTCTTT	CASHQGPAEAFF
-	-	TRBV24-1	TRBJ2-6	TGTGCCACCAGGGGTGCAGGGTCTCTTACTGGGGCCAACGTCCTGACTTTC	CATRGAGSLTGANVLTF
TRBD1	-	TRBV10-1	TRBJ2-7	TGCGCCAGCAGTGAGGGACAGGCGGGCAGCTACGAGCAGTACTTC	CASSEGQAGSYEQYF
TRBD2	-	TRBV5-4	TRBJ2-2	TGTGCCAGCAGCTTAGCCGGGACTAGTAGTAATGGGGAGCTGTTTTTT	CASSLAGTSSNGELFF
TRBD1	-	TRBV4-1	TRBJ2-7	TGCGCCAGCAGCCAAGATCGGGGACAGTCCGGGTACTTC	CASSQDRGQSGYF
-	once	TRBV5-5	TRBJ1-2	TGTGCCAGCAGCTTGGTGGGGGGTGGCTACACCTTC	CASSLVGGGYTF
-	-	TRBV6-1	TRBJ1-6	TGTGCCAGCAGTGAACAGTCGGCAGGGTTGGTTAATTCACCCCTCCACTTT	CASSEQSAGLVNSPLHF
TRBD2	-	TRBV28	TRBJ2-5	TGTGCCAGCAGCACTAGCGGGGGGTTTTGGTCCCAGTACTTC	CASSTSGGFWSQYF
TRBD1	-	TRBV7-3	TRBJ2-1	TGTGCCAGCAGCTTAACGGGACAGGGGGCGATAAGGTCCTACAATGAGCAGTTCTTC	CASSLTGQGAIRSYNEQFF
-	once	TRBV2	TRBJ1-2	TGTGCCAGCACCCTCGGGCCCGCGGGCTATGGCTACACCTTC	CASTLGPAGYGYTF
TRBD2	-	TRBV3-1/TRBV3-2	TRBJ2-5	TGTGCCAGCAGCCAAGGGTTACTAGCGGGGGGTCTCCAAGAGACCCAGTACTTC	CASSQGLLAGGLQETQYF
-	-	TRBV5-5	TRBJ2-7	TGTGCCAGCAGCTTGGAGGGGTCCTACGAGCAGTACTTC	CASSLEGSYEQYF
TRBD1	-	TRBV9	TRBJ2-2	TGTGCCAGCAGGACAACAGGACAGGGAAACACCGGGGAGCTGTTTTTT	CASRTTGQGNTGELFF
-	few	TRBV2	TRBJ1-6	TGTGCCAGCAGTGAAGGGCAGGGGTACTCGCCCCTCCACTTT	CASSEGQGYSPLHF
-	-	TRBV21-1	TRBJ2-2	TGTGCCAGCAGCCCTCTTCCCGGGGAGCTGTTTTTT	CASSPLPGELFF
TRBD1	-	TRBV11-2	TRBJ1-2	TGTGCCAGCAGCCCCACATGGGACAGCAACTATGGCTACACCTTC	CASSPTWDSNYGYTF
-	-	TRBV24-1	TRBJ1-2	TGTGCCACCAGTGATGGGGGATCTCGGAGGGTTCGTGGCTACACCTTC	CATSDGGSRRVRGYTF
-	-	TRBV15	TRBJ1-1	TGTGCCACCAGCGCATACAGGGCTGAAGCTTTCTTT	CATSAYRAEAFF
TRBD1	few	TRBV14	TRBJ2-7	TGTGCCAGCAGAGGACAGGGTTCTTACGAGCAGTACTTC	CASRGQGSYEQYF
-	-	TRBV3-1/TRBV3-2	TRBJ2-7	TGTGCCAGCAGCCACGCGGACAGGAGGGGGTACGAGCAGTACTTC	CASSHADRRGYEQYF
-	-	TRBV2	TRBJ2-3	TGTGCCAGCGGTTCCGCAGGGCTCTTCTTTGGCACAGATACGCAGTATTTT	CASGSAGLFFGTDTQYF
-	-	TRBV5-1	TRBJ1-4	TGCGCCAGCGCCCCCACAGTATCGGAAAAACTGTTTTTT	CASAPTVSEKLFF
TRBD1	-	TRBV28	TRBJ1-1	TGTGCCAGCAGTCCCCTAACATGGGGGGACAGGGGGCCTGAAGCTTTCTTT	CASSPLTWGDRGPEAFF
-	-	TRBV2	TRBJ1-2	TGTGCCAGCAGGCTCGACAGCTTGAACTATGGCTACACCTTC	CASRLDSLNYGYTF
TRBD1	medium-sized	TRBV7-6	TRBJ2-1	TGTGCCAGCAGCTTGGGACAGGGGGTCTACAATGAGCAGTTCTTC	CASSLGQGVYNEQFF
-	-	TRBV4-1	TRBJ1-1	TGCGCCAGCAGCGCGTTAGGGACACGCACCATGAACACTGAAGCTTTCTTT	CASSALGTRTMNTEAFF
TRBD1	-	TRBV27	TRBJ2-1	TGTGCCAGCAGACGGACAGGTGGGGGTAATGAGCAGTTCTTC	CASRRTGGGNEQFF